The 26 T cell receptor beta chains below come from one sample, sequenced in a study of cytomegalovirus exposure and HLA in healthy donors. The PCR made use of 60 Vbeta and 13 Jbeta primers. TCRdb's copy holds only in-frame clones and misses some; the assay was immunoSEQ multiplex PCR. The sample includes 80,000 to 100,000 clones, 55% to 65% seen only once; the top ten take 15%. The sample comprised PBMCs. The receptors were gathered from a woman between 35 and 50 years old in good health and CMV-seropositive.

The genes are TRBV28 and TRBJ1-1; D not certain. The V end lost 3 bases, the J end lost 3 bases, and 8 bases lay between the germline ends. The length of the CDR3 is 13 residues. Germline CDR1 and CDR2: MDHEN and SYDVKM. The CDR3 DNA reads as TGTGCCAGCAGTTTGAACAGAGACACTGAAGCTTTCTTT. It is translated as CASSLNRDTEAFF.

The rearrangement joins TRBV7-2 to TRBJ1-2, with TRBD1 as a possible D gene (6 bases). V dropped 4 bases and J dropped 8 bases, with 14 bases sitting between them. This CDR3 contains 13 residues. CDR1 and CDR2 from the germline V gene are SGHTA and FQGNSA. The CDR3 reads CASSSNSGVGYTF. For the CDR3, the DNA is TGTGCCAGCAGCTCCAACTCAGGGGTAGGCTACACCTTC. The variable domain in full, completed from reference TRBV7-2 and TRBJ1-2, reads GAGVSQSPSNKVTEKGKDVELRCDPISGHTALYWYRQSLGQGLEFLIYFQGNSAPDKSGLPSDRFSAERTGGSVSTLTIQRTQQEDSAVYLCASSSNSGVGYTFGSGTRLTVV.

This clone has only a few counts. This chain links TRBV27 with TRBJ2-7; 9 bases are shared with TRBD1. V was clipped by 1 base and J by 2 bases; unmatched bases: 3. From germline, CDR1 is MNHEY and CDR2 SMNVEV (reference sequence). The CDR3 has 15 amino acids. The CDR3 DNA sequence: TGTGCCAGCAGTTTATACAGGGGGCGCCCCTACGAGCAGTACTTC. This encodes CASSLYRGRPYEQYF.

The gene calls are TRBV6-1 and TRBJ1-6, with 7 bases that match TRBD1. CDR3 size: 14 residues. Germline lookup yields CDR1 MNHNS and CDR2 SASEGT. Unmatched junction bases numbered 1, after V lost 1 base and J lost 7 bases. The CDR3 loop is CASSEGTGNSPLHF. CDR3 in DNA: TGTGCCAGCAGTGAAGGGACAGGCAATTCACCCCTCCACTTT.

This chain joins TRBV9 and TRBJ2-7, with D possibly TRBD2 on 6 matching bases. The length of the CDR3 is 15 residues. The germline CDR1 and CDR2 sequences are SGDLS and YYNGEE. Trimming left V 0 bases short and J 0 bases short, with 10 bases between. The CDR3 sequence is CASSVAPSASYEQYF. The CDR3 DNA reads as TGTGCCAGCAGCGTAGCGCCTAGCGCCTCCTACGAGCAGTACTTC.

This clone was recorded once. J is TRBJ2-4 and V is TRBV19; D unresolved. The germline V and J ends were trimmed by 5 bases and 0 bases, with 14 bases remaining between them. Germline CDR1 and CDR2: LNHDA and SQIVND (reference sequence). The CDR3 contains 16 residues. The CDR3 nucleotides are TGTGCCAGTAGTCCCCTTCGGGTGCTAGCCAAAAACATTCAGTACTTC. Protein: CASSPLRVLAKNIQYF. Drawing the rest from reference TRBV19 and TRBJ2-4, the complete variable domain is DGGITQSPKYLFRKEGQNVTLSCEQNLNHDAMYWYRQDPGQGLRLIYYSQIVNDFQKGDIAEGYSVSREKKESFPLTVTSAQKNPTAFYLCASSPLRVLAKNIQYFGAGTRLSVL.

This clone has only one observation. The rearrangement links TRBV9 to TRBJ1-4, with 11 nucleotides matching TRBD1. The CDR3 runs 15 residues. V gave up 3 bases and J gave up 7 bases; unmatched junction bases: 5. CDR1 SGDLS and CDR2 YYNGEE come from the germline V gene. The CDR3 DNA reads as TGTGCCAGCAGCGCGCCCGGGACAGGGGGTGAAAAACTGTTTTTT. Encoded protein: CASSAPGTGGEKLFF.

CDR3 DNA: TGTGCCGCGTCGTACGGGTACGCGAACACCGGGGAGCTGTTTTTT. Its translation: CAASYGYANTGELFF. V usage is TRBV6-1 and J usage is TRBJ2-2; the D is unclear. CDR3 length: 15 residues. V gave up 11 bases and J gave up 0 bases, with 16 bases separating them. CDR1 and CDR2 from the germline V gene are MNHNS and SASEGT.

This clone has just a few counts. V is TRBV14 and J is TRBJ1-1; a possible D gene is TRBD1 (5 bases). The CDR3 sequence is 14 residues long. V lost 9 bases and J 8 bases, leaving 22 bases between the germline ends. Per germline, CDR1 SGHDN and CDR2 FVKESK. The CDR3 protein is CASSKEGRSTEAFF. DNA for the CDR3: TGTGCCAGTAGCAAAGAGGGGCGTTCTACCGAAGCTTTCTTT. Together with reference TRBV14 and TRBJ1-1, the CDR3 gives the full variable domain: EAGVTQFPSHSVIEKGQTVTLRCDPISGHDNLYWYRRVMGKEIKFLLHFVKESKQDESGMPNNRFLAERTGGTYSTLKVQPAELEDSGVYFCASSKEGRSTEAFFGQGTRLTVV.

The chain is built from TRBV2 and TRBJ2-7; weak D call: TRBD2 (6 bases). V was clipped by 2 bases and J by 0 bases, with 8 bases between them. Germline V gives CDR1 SNHLY, CDR2 FYNNEI. This CDR3 region has 14 residues. As DNA, the CDR3 is TGTGCCAGCAGTGAACTAGCGTACTCCTACGAGCAGTACTTC. Translating it yields CASSELAYSYEQYF.

The chain is built from TRBV28 and TRBJ1-3; 7 nucleotides agree with TRBD1. The V and J ends lost 3 bases and 2 bases, in that order; junction bases with no gene match: 7. From germline, CDR1 is MDHEN and CDR2 SYDVKM. The length of the CDR3 is 16 residues. In nucleotides, the CDR3 is TGTGCCAGCAGTTTGGGACAGATCATTGCTGGAAACACCATATATTTT. It specifies CASSLGQIIAGNTIYF.

CDR3 sequence (DNA): TGTGCCAGCAGCCAAAGGGGAAGTTCCCTCGACAATGAGCAGTTCTTC. Protein product: CASSQRGSSLDNEQFF. This rearrangement joins TRBV4-2 to TRBJ2-1; D perhaps matches TRBD1 (5 bases). V gave up 2 bases and J gave up 5 bases, with 16 bases separating them. The CDR3 covers 16 residues. Germline V CDR1 and CDR2: LGHNA, YNFKEQ.

This chain connects TRBV27 to TRBJ2-1, with D maybe TRBD2 (6 bases). Per germline, CDR1 MNHEY and CDR2 SMNVEV (reference sequence). The CDR3 covers 13 residues. V lost 6 bases and J 7 bases, leaving 13 bases between the germline ends. DNA for the CDR3: TGTGCCAGCAGGCAAACGGGGGTGAATGAGCAGTTCTTC. Encoded protein: CASRQTGVNEQFF.

The chain uses TRBV9 and TRBJ2-2, with 10 bases that match TRBD2. V lost 5 bases, J lost 5 bases, and 0 bases stayed unmatched. CDR1 SGDLS and CDR2 YYNGEE come from the germline V gene. The CDR3 is made up of 13 amino acids. The CDR3 sequence is CASSSGRTGELFF. The CDR3 region has the DNA TGTGCCAGCAGTAGCGGGAGGACCGGGGAGCTGTTTTTT.

J is TRBJ2-7 and V is TRBV2, with TRBD1 matching over 9 bases. V lost 3 bases, J lost 6 bases, and 3 bases stayed unmatched. Looked up from germline, CDR1 is SNHLY and CDR2 is FYNNEI. The CDR3 spans 13 residues. DNA for the CDR3: TGTGCCAGCAGTGAGGACAGGGGCGGCGAGCAGTACTTC. It codes for CASSEDRGGEQYF.

The V and J genes are TRBV11-2 and TRBJ2-5, with a possible D match to TRBD2 (5 bases). CDR1 is SGHAT, CDR2 FQNNGV, per germline. V was cut by 1 base and J by 4 bases, with 13 bases left in between. The CDR3 covers 15 residues. CDR3 sequence: CASSLVGAGGETQYF. CDR3 in DNA: TGTGCCAGCAGCTTAGTAGGTGCGGGTGGAGAGACCCAGTACTTC.

The chain is built from TRBV5-1 and TRBJ2-5; the match to TRBD1 covers 9 bases. Germline assignment: CDR1 SGHRS and CDR2 YFSETQ. The CDR3 has 15 residues. The junction had 8 bases not matched to a gene; V was cut back by 4 bases and J by 4 bases. CDR3 nucleotides: TGCGCCAGCAGCATGGCCGGGACAGGGAGAGAGACCCAGTACTTC. It is translated as CASSMAGTGRETQYF.

The rearrangement links TRBV7-3 to TRBJ2-1; no firm D call. Germline values: CDR1 SGHTA, CDR2 FQGTGA. The CDR3 runs 13 residues. Trimming left V 1 base short and J 8 bases short, with 9 bases between. CDR3 DNA: TGTGCCAGCAGCTTAATTGTGGGCCATGAGCAGTTCTTC. This codes for CASSLIVGHEQFF.

This clone was observed a handful of times. The V call is TRBV10-3, the J call TRBJ2-3; 12 positions match TRBD2. Germline assignment: CDR1 ENHRY and CDR2 SYGVKD. V shed 6 bases and J 5 bases; nucleotides not matched to a gene: 3. The CDR3 is made up of 14 amino acids. The CDR3 DNA is TGTGCCATCAGATTGACTAGCGGGGGAGATACGCAGTATTTT. It translates to CAIRLTSGGDTQYF.

The chain joins TRBV2 to TRBJ2-7, with a tentative D call TRBD1 (6 bases). The V and J ends lost 6 bases and 3 bases respectively, with 9 bases between them. The CDR3 spans 12 residues. The germline V gene encodes CDR1 SNHLY and CDR2 FYNNEI. The CDR3 is CASSVQGYEQYF. The CDR3 coding sequence is TGTGCCAGCAGCGTACAGGGCTACGAGCAGTACTTC.

The chain is built from TRBV2 and TRBJ2-7, with 8 bases matching TRBD1. There are 14 residues in the CDR3. The V segment lost 5 bases and the J segment 5 bases; nucleotides outside the gene matches: 8. CDR1 is SNHLY and CDR2 is FYNNEI in the germline V gene. The CDR3: CASSRQGYWDEQYF. The CDR3 DNA sequence: TGTGCCAGCAGTAGACAGGGGTACTGGGACGAGCAGTACTTC.

This clone was detected once. This rearrangement joins TRBV4-2 to TRBJ2-1; D not certain. The CDR3 is 16 amino acids. V lost 3 bases and J lost 2, with 14 bases in between. Germline values: CDR1 LGHNA, CDR2 YNFKEQ. CDR3 amino acids: CASSHSVGEAYNEQFF. DNA of the CDR3: TGTGCCAGCAGCCACAGCGTTGGAGAAGCCTACAATGAGCAGTTCTTC.

The V gene is TRBV10-3, the J gene TRBJ1-2, with a tentative D call TRBD1 (5 bases). The germline CDR1 and CDR2 sequences are ENHRY and SYGVKD. Trimming stripped 0 bases from V and 3 bases from J, with 14 bases between. The CDR3 is made up of 16 amino acids. Here the CDR3 reads CAISESTWGADYGYTF. The CDR3 region has the DNA TGTGCCATCAGTGAGTCGACCTGGGGCGCAGACTATGGCTACACCTTC.

On this clone itself: At the DNA level, this CDR3 is encoded by other sequences in the same sample as well. The gene calls are TRBV20-1 and TRBJ1-1, with D uncertain. The germline V and J ends were trimmed by 8 bases and 2 bases, with 9 bases remaining between them. The CDR3 has 11 amino acids. Germline CDR1 DFQATT, CDR2 SNEGSKA (reference sequence). The CDR3 DNA reads as TGCAGTCAGCGGTCTAACACTGAAGCTTTCTTT. It codes for CSQRSNTEAFF.

In this sample, this clone turned up a few times. V gene TRBV7-9 combines with J gene TRBJ1-2; tentatively, D is TRBD1 (5 bases). Germline values: CDR1 SEHNR, CDR2 FQNEAQ (reference sequence). V lost 4 bases to trimming and J lost 3 bases, with 15 bases between them. This CDR3 comprises 15 residues. CDR3 nucleotides: TGTGCCAGCAGCTATAATGAAGGGGCTTACTATGGCTACACCTTC. Amino acids: CASSYNEGAYYGYTF.

This clone was found a few times. This chain joins TRBV6-6 and TRBJ2-3; 9 positions agree with TRBD1. This CDR3 is built from 16 residues. V shed 6 bases and J 1 base; nucleotides not matched to a gene: 8. Germline CDR1 and CDR2: MNHNY and SVGAGI (reference sequence). As DNA, the CDR3 is TGTGCCAGCAGGGGGGGACAGGGCATGCGCACAGATACGCAGTATTTT. It codes for CASRGGQGMRTDTQYF.